Following are 23 T cell receptor beta chains from one sample sequenced in a study of molecular identifiers for immune sequencing clone quantification. TCRdb reanalysed the PCR reads using MiXCR and keeps one entry per CDR3 protein. Of nearly 650,000 distinct CDR3 sequences listed, about 25% are singletons. Sequences were obtained from naive CD8+ T cells from blood, with Jurkat cell RNA spiked in. Subset given: FACS-sorted CD8+CD4-CCR7+CD45RA+ naive T cells. These receptors all stem from a human donor in good health. Some libraries in this study had Jurkat cell RNA spiked in.

This chain uses TRBV14 with TRBJ2-3, with D uncertain. V was clipped by 0 bases and J by 4 bases, with 8 bases between them. Looked up from germline, CDR1 is SGHDN and CDR2 is FVKESK. The CDR3 consists of 14 residues. The CDR3 is CASSQEIRSDTQYF. DNA for the CDR3: TGTGCCAGCAGCCAAGAGATTCGTTCAGATACGCAGTATTTT.

V usage is TRBV19 and J usage is TRBJ1-1; no reliable D call. Germline CDR1 is LNHDA and CDR2 is SQIVND (reference sequence). The CDR3 is 14 amino acids. V was clipped by 8 bases and J by 1 base, with 14 bases between them. The CDR3 bases are TGTGCCAGTGGGTGGGGAGGTACGAACACTGAAGCTTTCTTT. It translates to CASGWGGTNTEAFF. Supplemented by reference TRBV19 and TRBJ1-1, the full variable domain reads DGGITQSPKYLFRKEGQNVTLSCEQNLNHDAMYWYRQDPGQGLRLIYYSQIVNDFQKGDIAEGYSVSREKKESFPLTVTSAQKNPTAFYLCASGWGGTNTEAFFGQGTRLTVV.

This clonotype came up many times. This chain uses TRBV4-3 with TRBJ1-3; no clear D gene. V lost 2 bases and J 2 bases, leaving 4 bases between the germline ends. The CDR3 has 13 amino acids. In germline, CDR1 is LGHNA, CDR2 YSLEER. This CDR3 is CASSQYTGNTIYF. As DNA, the CDR3 is TGCGCCAGCAGCCAATACACTGGAAACACCATATATTTT.

Details on this clonotype: Given a much more abundant clone one base away, this may be a read error. This is likely a read error, given that the CDR3 carries no conserved phenylalanine or tryptophan at its end. The rearrangement joins TRBV4-1 to TRBJ2-7; 8 bases agree with TRBD1. Trimming removed 6 bases from V and 2 bases from J; junction bases left unmatched: 9. The germline V gene has CDR1 MGHRA and CDR2 YSYEKL. This CDR3 is 15 amino acids long. CDR3 region: CASSSGTGFTYEQYS. Here the CDR3 DNA reads TGCGCCAGCAGTTCCGGGACAGGCTTCACCTACGAGCAGTACTCC.

As regards this clonotype: A much larger clone lies one base from this, so it may be a read error. CDR3 protein: CASRSTDSGKNIQYF. CDR3 nucleotide sequence: TGTGCCAGCAGATCAACGGACAGTGGCAAAAACATTCAGTACTTC. The rearrangement joins TRBV12-3 or TRBV12-4 to TRBJ2-4; maybe TRBD1 (6 bases). There are 15 residues in the CDR3. V gave up 6 bases and J gave up 3 bases, with 15 bases separating them.

V gene TRBV20-1 combines with J gene TRBJ2-5; 9 bases map to TRBD1. Germline CDR1 and CDR2: DFQATT and SNEGSKA (reference sequence). This CDR3 contains 15 residues. The V gene end was trimmed by 5 bases and the J gene end by 5 bases; junction bases not matched to a gene: 12. The CDR3 reads CSAPRDRDRAETQYF. The CDR3 nucleotides are TGCAGTGCTCCAAGGGACAGGGATCGGGCGGAGACCCAGTACTTC.

This clonotype was detected ten times or more. V usage is TRBV9 and J usage is TRBJ1-1; unclear D gene. CDR3 length: 15 amino acids. Trimming left V 1 base short and J 5 bases short, with 15 bases between. Germline CDR1 reads SGDLS; CDR2 reads YYNGEE. CDR3 region: CASSVFGELGTEAFF. DNA of the CDR3: TGTGCCAGCAGCGTATTCGGCGAGTTGGGGACTGAAGCTTTCTTT.

This clonotype appeared many times. The V and J genes are TRBV12-3 or TRBV12-4 and TRBJ2-6; D is undetermined. The CDR3 has 18 residues. V lost 5 bases and J lost 0, with 17 bases in between. CDR3 nucleotides: TGTGCCAGCAGTCTCTTTAAGGGTGGTAGCTCTGGGGCCAACGTCCTGACTTTC. It specifies CASSLFKGGSSGANVLTF.

The table lists this clonotype with many counts. This rearrangement joins TRBV6-5 to TRBJ1-1; unclear D gene. This CDR3 comprises 14 residues. Trimming removed 2 bases at V and 4 bases at J, with 11 bases between. Germline values: CDR1 MNHEY, CDR2 SVGAGI. CDR3 loop: CASSYVSRGTEAFF. The CDR3 nucleotides read TGTGCCAGCAGTTACGTCAGCCGAGGCACTGAAGCTTTCTTT.

This sequence joins TRBV4-3 and TRBJ2-3; D tentatively fits TRBD1 or TRBD2 (6 bases each). V gave up 3 bases and J gave up 2 bases, with 21 bases separating them. Germline V lookup: CDR1 LGHNA, CDR2 YSLEER. The CDR3 is 18 residues long. In DNA, the CDR3 is TGCGCCAGCAGCCATAACACGGGGGCAGTTCCCTACACAGATACGCAGTATTTT. Amino acid sequence: CASSHNTGAVPYTDTQYF.

In the case of this clonotype: A much larger clonotype is one base distant, so this may be a read error. The CDR3 does not close with the conserved phenylalanine or tryptophan, likely indicating a read error. The gene calls are TRBV30 and TRBJ2-7; maybe TRBD1 (6 bases). CDR1 and CDR2 from the germline V gene are GTSNPN and SVGIG (reference sequence). The CDR3 contains 15 residues. Trimming pared 0 bases from V and 2 bases from J, leaving 14 bases between. The CDR3 spells CAWSVMPGDAYEQYL. CDR3 nucleotides: TGTGCCTGGAGTGTAATGCCAGGGGATGCCTACGAGCAGTACTTA.

This clonotype was detected many times. V gene TRBV5-4 combines with J gene TRBJ2-7; TRBD2 matches 10 bases. V shed 4 bases, J shed 2 bases, and the junction held 3 bases outside the gene matches. CDR1 and CDR2 from the germline V gene are SGHNT and YYREEE (reference sequence). This CDR3 is built from 14 residues. CDR3 nucleotides: TGTGCCAGCAGCCCGAGCGGGGGGGCCTACGAGCAGTACTTC. Its translation: CASSPSGGAYEQYF.

To note about this clonotype: A much larger clonotype is one base distant, so this may be a read error. This CDR3 reads CASSSMLRDTEASF. The CDR3 DNA reads TGTGCCAGCAGTTCAATGCTCCGGGACACCGAAGCTTCCTTT. The chain recombines TRBV28 with TRBJ1-1, with D possibly TRBD1 on 6 matching bases. This CDR3 is built from 14 residues. Germline V gives CDR1 MDHEN, CDR2 SYDVKM.

This clonotype was observed at least ten times. The DNA for the CDR3 is TGTGCCAGCAGCTTAGGGCCTGATAGCTCCTACGAGCAGTACTTC. Translating it yields CASSLGPDSSYEQYF. This chain joins TRBV7-9 and TRBJ2-7; D is uncertain. V lost 1 base to trimming and J lost 0 bases, with 10 bases between them. CDR1 is SEHNR and CDR2 is FQNEAQ in the germline V gene (reference sequence). This CDR3 has 15 amino acids.

Of note for this clonotype: A much larger clonotype is one base distant, so this may be a read error. The missing conserved phenylalanine or tryptophan at the end of this CDR3 makes a read error likely. V is TRBV4-2 and J is TRBJ2-3; D not certain. This CDR3 spans 13 amino acids. Trimming removed 1 base from V and 6 bases from J, with 8 bases in between. From germline, CDR1 is LGHNA and CDR2 YNFKEQ. CDR3 nucleotide sequence: TGTGCCAGCAGCCAAGTGACCGGCGATACGCAGTATCTT. Translating it yields CASSQVTGDTQYL.

The rearrangement links TRBV27 to TRBJ1-4; TRBD1 agrees at 7 bases. V dropped 8 bases and J dropped 4; count of bases not matched to a gene: 4. Per the germline V gene, CDR1 is MNHEY and CDR2 is SMNVEV (reference sequence). This CDR3 spans 13 amino acids. The CDR3 coding sequence is TGTGCCAGCGGGGACAGACTTAATGAAAAACTGTTTTTT. This sequence encodes CASGDRLNEKLFF.

Note on this clonotype: This may come from a read error, since a much larger clone is one base off. The chain carries TRBV10-3 and TRBJ1-1, with a possible D match to TRBD1 (6 bases). Germline CDR1 reads ENHRY; CDR2 reads SYGVKD. The CDR3 is made up of 14 amino acids. V was cut by 5 bases and J by 0 bases, with 10 bases left in between. CDR3 DNA sequence: TGTGCCATCAGTCACGACAGGTTGAACACTGAAGCTTTCTTT. Translated, it gives CAISHDRLNTEAFF.

For this clonotype: This may arise from a read error, as a much more abundant clone is one base away. The J gene is TRBJ2-7, the V gene TRBV5-4; TRBD2 matches 8 bases. The CDR3 contains 14 residues. V was pared by 5 bases and J by 7 bases, with 11 bases of the junction left unmatched. In germline, CDR1 is SGHNT, CDR2 YYREEE (reference sequence). Written as DNA, the CDR3 is TGTGCCAGCAGGACCCACGGGGGGGCTAAGGAGCAGTACTTC. As protein: CASRTHGGAKEQYF.

This clonotype occurred many times. The V call is TRBV10-3, the J call TRBJ1-5, with 7 bases lining up with TRBD1. V shed 3 bases, J shed 6 bases, and the junction held 5 bases outside the gene matches. CDR3 length equals 14 residues. Germline V gene lookup returns CDR1 ENHRY and CDR2 SYGVKD. The CDR3, as DNA: TGTGCCATCAGTGAAGCACAGGGGAGTCAGCCCCAGCATTTT. Protein product: CAISEAQGSQPQHF.

The V and J genes are TRBV29-1 and TRBJ2-7; D gene uncertain. The CDR3 runs to 11 residues. The germline V gene has CDR1 SQVTM and CDR2 ANQGSEA. V lost 3 bases to trimming and J lost 3 bases, with 6 bases between them. In DNA form, the CDR3 reads TGCAGCGTTGAGGACGACTACGAGCAGTACTTC. This gives the protein CSVEDDYEQYF.

This clonotype turned up a few times. This rearrangement joins TRBV6-2 or TRBV6-3 to TRBJ2-2, with 9 bases lining up with TRBD2. Germline CDR1 is MNHEY and CDR2 is SVGEGT. After removal of 6 bases from V and 3 bases from J, the junction contained 2 bases not matched to a gene. CDR3 size: 14 residues. Here the CDR3 DNA reads TGTGCCAGCAGACTAGCGGGCTACACCGGGGAGCTGTTTTTT. Its protein is CASRLAGYTGELFF.

This clonotype was seen more than once but under ten times. V and J are TRBV4-3 and TRBJ2-6; D gene ambiguous. Germline CDR1 reads LGHNA; CDR2 reads YSLEER. The germline V and J ends were trimmed by 0 bases and 4 bases, with 25 bases remaining between them. This CDR3 has 21 residues. CDR3 residues: CASSQDRSEPVLLLGANVLTF. The CDR3 region has the DNA TGCGCCAGCAGCCAAGATAGGTCCGAACCGGTACTTCTTTTAGGGGCCAACGTCCTGACTTTC.

At least ten counts were recorded for this clonotype. The chain has TRBV20-1 and TRBJ2-3, with 9 bases that match TRBD1. This CDR3 has 16 residues. Germline V gene data show CDR1 as DFQATT and CDR2 as SNEGSKA (reference sequence). The V segment lost 6 bases and the J segment 2 bases; nucleotides outside the gene matches: 12. CDR3 loop: CSAPDPGQGVTDTQYF. As DNA, the CDR3 is TGCAGTGCCCCTGATCCGGGACAGGGAGTCACAGATACGCAGTATTTT.